Following are 8 T cell receptor beta chains from one sample sequenced in a study of blood T cell repertoires in COVID-19. Here immunoSEQ multiplex PCR was the method, and the copy in TCRdb shows in-frame clones only, minus some. Among some 260,000 clones listed, over 65% were seen once. Input material: peripheral blood. Receptors were obtained from a woman older than 75 with acute or convalescent COVID-19.

The chain joins TRBV14 to TRBJ1-6; TRBD1 is a possible D gene (6 bases). The CDR3 is 13 amino acids. With 1 base removed from V and 10 bases from J, the gap between germline ends came to 8 bases. Germline-derived CDR1 and CDR2 are SGHDN and FVKESK. The CDR3 sequence: CASSQVGGSPLHF. As DNA, the CDR3 is TGTGCCAGCAGCCAAGTTGGGGGCTCACCCCTCCACTTT.

J is TRBJ2-2 and V is TRBV18, with D maybe TRBD1 (5 bases). Germline V gene sequence: CDR1 KGHSH, CDR2 LQKENI. The V end was cut by 3 bases, the J end by 4 bases, with 15 bases between. The CDR3 is 16 residues long. The CDR3 loop reads CASSPSGADITGELFF. The CDR3 DNA sequence: TGTGCCAGCTCACCTTCTGGGGCAGATATCACCGGGGAGCTGTTTTTT.

CDR3 protein: CAWSRSTNTGELFF. CDR3 DNA sequence: TGTGCCTGGAGTCGAAGCACGAACACCGGGGAGCTGTTTTTT. The genes are TRBV30 and TRBJ2-2; D gene ambiguous. Germline values: CDR1 GTSNPN, CDR2 SVGIG (reference sequence). This CDR3 has 14 amino acids. Trimming shortened V by 2 bases and J by 0 bases, and 7 bases separated the two germline ends.

This CDR3 is CASSQSGQGSQPQHF. The DNA of the CDR3 is TGCGCCAGCAGCCAATCGGGACAGGGAAGTCAGCCCCAGCATTTT. This chain connects TRBV4-1 to TRBJ1-5; TRBD1 agrees at 9 bases. The CDR3 runs to 15 residues. Germline trimming cut 2 bases from V and 6 bases from J; bases unmatched to any gene: 5. Germline CDR1 and CDR2: MGHRA and YSYEKL.

The rearrangement links TRBV27 to TRBJ2-1; 10 positions match TRBD1. The trim removed 5 bases at V and 2 bases at J, leaving 15 bases unmatched. Germline V gene lookup returns CDR1 MNHEY and CDR2 SMNVEV (reference sequence). This CDR3 contains 19 residues. The CDR3 is CASSPSKLLGTGAYNEQFF. Written as DNA, the CDR3 is TGTGCCAGCAGTCCATCCAAACTCCTCGGGACAGGGGCCTACAATGAGCAGTTCTTC.

The V gene is TRBV12-2, the J gene TRBJ2-5; the table calls TRBD2, which could not be checked here. TRBV12-2 is labeled a pseudogene. CDR3 length: 12 residues. CDR3 sequence reads: CASRPLEETQYF. CDR3 in DNA: TGTGCAAGTCGCCCCCTCGAAGAGACCCAGTACTTC.

The rearrangement uses TRBV6-5 and TRBJ2-4; tentatively, D is TRBD1 (5 bases). The germline V gene has CDR1 MNHEY and CDR2 SVGAGI. This CDR3 has 15 amino acids. V was cut by 5 bases and J by 1 base, with 12 bases left in between. The CDR3 here is CASSPSGLAKNIQYF. The CDR3 bases are TGTGCCAGCAGTCCTTCAGGGTTGGCCAAAAACATTCAGTACTTC.

The chain employs TRBV6-2 or TRBV6-3 and TRBJ2-3; 10 bases agree with TRBD1. The V and J ends lost 8 bases and 2 bases, in that order; junction bases with no gene match: 10. The germline V gene has CDR1 MNHEY and CDR2 SVGEGT. This CDR3 comprises 16 residues. This CDR3 is CASGLTGGSDTDTQYF. CDR3 DNA sequence: TGTGCCAGCGGCCTGACAGGGGGCTCTGACACAGATACGCAGTATTTT.